The T cell receptor (beta chain) under discussion was sequenced for a study of beta chain features in type 1 diabetes. At the level of the study: Across the samples, 90 million to 120 million sorted cells were examined in total.

Expressed TCRB transcripts got sequenced, as all isolated RNA was reverse transcribed. Sequencing was performed with immunoSEQ multiplex PCR; in TCRdb, only in-frame clones are kept and a portion is missing. The sample consists of about 700,000 clones, roughly 13% of them appearing once. V dropped 1 base and J dropped 1 base, with 8 bases sitting between them. Germline V CDR1 and CDR2: SGHNT, YYREEE (reference sequence). This CDR3 region has 14 residues. Per donor, one heparinised blood draw averaged roughly 120 mL. Sorting gave populations that all exceeded 95% purity. This clone was detected a few times. What it recognizes is unknown. Regarding the study as a whole: Cells with high TCR expression could be over-represented by cDNA sequencing. Among all four CD4+ subsets, Type 1 diabetes patients had TCRB CDR3s that were moderately but significantly shorter.

The sequence derives from a man aged 18 to 30 with type 1 diabetes. The rearrangement uses TRBV5-4 and TRBJ1-1; possibly TRBD1 for D (6 bases). The sample taken for sequencing was naive CD4+ T cells from blood. The CDR3 DNA is TGTGCCAGCAGCTTGACCAGGGGGAACACTGAAGCTTTCTTT. This gives the protein CASSLTRGNTEAFF.